This T cell receptor beta chain appears in the sequencing data of a study of T cell responses to AZD1222 COVID-19 vaccine. Whole-study results and caveats: The study sampled repertoires only after the peak T cell response. Females outnumbered males among donors, who were mostly white British; clonal diversity was possibly underestimated.

Generated by immunoSEQ multiplex PCR, the TCRdb table keeps only in-frame clones and is missing some. The sample contains about 180,000 clones, around nine tenths of which appear only once. The ends were cut back, 3 bases at V and 3 bases at J, with 21 bases in the middle. The CDR3 extends over 18 amino acids. CDR1 and CDR2 from the germline V gene are ENHRY and SYGVKD. In the case of this clone: Antigen specificity is unknown.

Source: peripheral blood, taken on day 0 of AZD1222 vaccination. This sequence was found in an adult in good health. The chain recombines TRBV10-3 with TRBJ2-1; TRBD2 is a possible D gene (6 bases). The CDR3 is CAISDAVGRGLNYNEQFF. Here the CDR3 DNA reads TGTGCCATCAGTGATGCCGTCGGGCGGGGCCTGAACTACAATGAGCAGTTCTTC.